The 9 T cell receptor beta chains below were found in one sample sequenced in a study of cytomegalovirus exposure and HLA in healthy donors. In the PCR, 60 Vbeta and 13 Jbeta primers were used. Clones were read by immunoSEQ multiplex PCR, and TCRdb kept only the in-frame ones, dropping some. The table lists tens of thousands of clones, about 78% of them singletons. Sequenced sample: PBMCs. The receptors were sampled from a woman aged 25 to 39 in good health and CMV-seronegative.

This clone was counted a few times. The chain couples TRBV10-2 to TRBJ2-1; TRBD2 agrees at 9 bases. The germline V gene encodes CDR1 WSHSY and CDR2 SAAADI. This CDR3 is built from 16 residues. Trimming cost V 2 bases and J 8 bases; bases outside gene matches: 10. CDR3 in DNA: TGCGCCAGCAGTGAGAGTAGGCTAGCGGGAATTGATGAGCAGTTCTTC. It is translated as CASSESRLAGIDEQFF.

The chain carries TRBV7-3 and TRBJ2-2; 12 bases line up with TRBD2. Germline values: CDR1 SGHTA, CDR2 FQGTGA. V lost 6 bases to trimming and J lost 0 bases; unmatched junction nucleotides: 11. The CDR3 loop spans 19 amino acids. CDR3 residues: CASSNFKLAGGTNTGELFF. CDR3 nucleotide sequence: TGTGCCAGCAGTAATTTCAAACTAGCGGGAGGAACGAACACCGGGGAGCTGTTTTTT.

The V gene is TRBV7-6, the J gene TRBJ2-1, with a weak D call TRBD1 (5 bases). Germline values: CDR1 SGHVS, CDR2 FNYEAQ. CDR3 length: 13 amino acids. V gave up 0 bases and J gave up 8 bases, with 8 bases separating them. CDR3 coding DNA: TGTGCCAGCAGCTTAGCGATGGGGCATGAGCAGTTCTTC. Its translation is CASSLAMGHEQFF.

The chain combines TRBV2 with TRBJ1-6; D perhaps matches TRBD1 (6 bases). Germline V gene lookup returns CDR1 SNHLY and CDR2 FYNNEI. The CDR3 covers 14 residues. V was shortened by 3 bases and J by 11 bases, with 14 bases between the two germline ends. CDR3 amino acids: CASSDQRDMAPLHF. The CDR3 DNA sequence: TGTGCCAGCAGTGATCAGAGGGACATGGCACCCCTCCACTTT.

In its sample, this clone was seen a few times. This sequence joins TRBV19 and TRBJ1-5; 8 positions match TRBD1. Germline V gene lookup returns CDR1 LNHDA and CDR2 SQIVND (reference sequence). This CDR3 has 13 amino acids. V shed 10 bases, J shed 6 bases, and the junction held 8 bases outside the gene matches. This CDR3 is CATKTGEGQPQHF. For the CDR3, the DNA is TGTGCCACCAAGACAGGGGAAGGTCAGCCCCAGCATTTT.

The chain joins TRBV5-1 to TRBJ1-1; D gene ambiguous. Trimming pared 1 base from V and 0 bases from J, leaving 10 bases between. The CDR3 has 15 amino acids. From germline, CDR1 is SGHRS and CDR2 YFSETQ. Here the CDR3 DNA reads TGCGCCAGCAGCTTGCCCGACACTCTGAACACTGAAGCTTTCTTT. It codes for CASSLPDTLNTEAFF. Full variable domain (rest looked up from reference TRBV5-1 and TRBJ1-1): KAGVTQTPRYLIKTRGQQVTLSCSPISGHRSVSWYQQTPGQGLQFLFEYFSETQRNKGNFPGRFSGRQFSNSRSEMNVSTLELGDSALYLCASSLPDTLNTEAFFGQGTRLTVV.

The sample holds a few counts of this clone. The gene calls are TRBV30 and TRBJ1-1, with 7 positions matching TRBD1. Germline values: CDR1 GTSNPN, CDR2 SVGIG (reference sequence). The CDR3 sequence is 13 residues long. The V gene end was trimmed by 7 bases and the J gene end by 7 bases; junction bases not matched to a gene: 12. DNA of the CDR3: TGTGCCTCGACACGGGACAGAAGTTATGAAGCTTTCTTT. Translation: CASTRDRSYEAFF. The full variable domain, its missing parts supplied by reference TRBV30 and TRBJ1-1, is SQTIHQWPATLVQPVGSPLSLECTVEGTSNPNLYWYRQAAGRGLQLLFYSVGIGQISSEVPQNLSASRPQDRQFILSSKKLLLSDSGFYLCASTRDRSYEAFFGQGTRLTVV.

The CDR3, as DNA: TGTGCCTACGCCTACGGACACCTGAACACTGAAGCTTTCTTT. It codes for CAYAYGHLNTEAFF. The chain links TRBV30 to TRBJ1-1; possibly TRBD1 for D (5 bases). V was clipped by 7 bases and J by 0 bases, with 15 bases between them. Looked up from germline, CDR1 is GTSNPN and CDR2 is SVGIG (reference sequence). CDR3 size: 14 residues.

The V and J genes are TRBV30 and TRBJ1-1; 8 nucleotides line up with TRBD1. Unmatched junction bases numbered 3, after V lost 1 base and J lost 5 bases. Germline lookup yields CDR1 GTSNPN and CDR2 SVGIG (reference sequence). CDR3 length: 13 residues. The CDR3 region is CAWSADRGTEAFF. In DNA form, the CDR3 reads TGTGCCTGGAGTGCCGACAGGGGAACTGAAGCTTTCTTT.